This T cell receptor beta chain stems from a study of blood T cell repertoires in COVID-19 (dated by TCRdb to the early 2020s). In terms of the full investigation: Samples covering the acute and convalescent phases of COVID-19 were provided by collaborators in the United States, Italy and Spain. The material from the prospective study consisted of cDNA or gDNA derived from T cells, B-cell-depleted T cells, or PBMCs. Subjects who had been exposed to COVID-19, were actively infected with it, or had recovered from it provided the deeply sampled blood TCRbeta repertoires that made up the dataset. The sample metadata nearly always contained a de-identified subject ID, COVID-19 status, age in years and sex. The repertoires were made available in a free public database intended to serve as a resource for research on the immune response to SARS-CoV-2. Samples came from the ongoing ImmuneRACE study (first 160 participants) plus 1,254 subjects from 6 global collaborators. Where available, HLA class I and class II types were obtained from metadata supplied by the sample provider rather than from assay-based typing.

Paper-wide results and their limitations: How much clinical and demographic metadata was included differed by source and by participant, and the metadata was provided uncurated.

TCRbeta CDR3 regions were amplified from genomic DNA using the immunoSEQ Assay, a bias-controlled multiplex PCR. On the authors' methods: The number of nucleated cells in each sample was estimated from the amplification of reference gene primers within the assay. To quantify the absolute abundance of each unique TCRbeta CDR3 rearrangement, sequence reads were collapsed and filtered. Productive Simpson clonality was computed per sample as the square root of Simpson's diversity index over productive rearrangements. Drawn from immuneACCESS, this table holds only the in-frame rearrangements with V and J called that TCRdb kept. Clones are partly lost; checked studies trace under half to an unresolved V gene and leave the rest unexplained. V and J calls plus clone size are reproduced from that table; the DNA served to infer D and trimming. For this sample the table gives 200,000 or so clones, of which roughly 84% were detected only once. Together, the top ten hold approximately 2.5% of the sample.

Each collaborating institution followed its own protocols to collect whole blood in K2EDTA tubes. For TCRbeta analysis, collaborators shipped samples in one of three forms: frozen whole blood, isolated PBMCs, or DNA extracted from either of those sample types. Trimming leaves V shorter by 5 bases and J shorter by 0 bases, with the junction holding 15 bases beyond the gene matches. For CDR1 and CDR2, the germline V gene (reference sequence) lists LNHNV and YYDKDF. The CDR3 has 19 amino acids, counting the end cysteine and phenylalanine. The read is trimmed to its CDR3 DNA, 57 bases read in frame from base 1. On this clone: The target of this receptor is not known. Base quality data are lacking; no much larger clone is found one base away.

The chain couples TRBV15 to TRBJ1-4, with 7 central nucleotides matching TRBD1. This sequence was found in a woman in her sixties with acute or convalescent COVID-19. What was sequenced was peripheral blood. The CDR3 region reads CATSPSSRTGVATNEKLFF. The DNA sequence is as follows: TGTGCCACCAGCCCCAGTTCCCGAACAGGGGTCGCAACTAATGAAAAACTGTTTTTT.